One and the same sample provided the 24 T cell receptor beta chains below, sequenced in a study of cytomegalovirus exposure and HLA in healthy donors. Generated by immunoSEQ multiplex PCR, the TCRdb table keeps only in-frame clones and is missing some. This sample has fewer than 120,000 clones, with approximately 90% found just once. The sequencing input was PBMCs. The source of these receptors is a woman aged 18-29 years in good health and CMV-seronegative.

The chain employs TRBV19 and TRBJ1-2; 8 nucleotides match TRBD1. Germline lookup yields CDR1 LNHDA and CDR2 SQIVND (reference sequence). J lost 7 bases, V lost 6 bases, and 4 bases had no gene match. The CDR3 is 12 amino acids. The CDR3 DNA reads TGTGCCAGTAGCATCGGACAGGGTGGCTACACCTTC. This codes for CASSIGQGGYTF.

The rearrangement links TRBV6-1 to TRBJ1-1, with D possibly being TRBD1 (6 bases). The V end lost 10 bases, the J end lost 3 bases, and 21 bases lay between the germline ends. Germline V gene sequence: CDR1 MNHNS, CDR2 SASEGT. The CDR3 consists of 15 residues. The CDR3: CATLLGGGGDTEAFF. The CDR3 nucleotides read TGTGCCACCCTACTCGGAGGGGGAGGGGACACTGAAGCTTTCTTT.

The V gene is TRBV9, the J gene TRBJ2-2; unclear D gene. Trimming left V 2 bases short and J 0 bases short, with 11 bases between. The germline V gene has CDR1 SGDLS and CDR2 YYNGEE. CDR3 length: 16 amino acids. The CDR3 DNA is TGTGCCAGCAGCGTGACTCCAAATTCGAACACCGGGGAGCTGTTTTTT. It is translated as CASSVTPNSNTGELFF.

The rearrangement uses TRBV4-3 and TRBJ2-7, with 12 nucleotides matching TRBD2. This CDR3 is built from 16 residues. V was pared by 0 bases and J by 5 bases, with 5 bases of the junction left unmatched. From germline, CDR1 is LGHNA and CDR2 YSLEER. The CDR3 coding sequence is TGCGCCAGCAGCCAAGAACTAGCGGGAGGTAAGGACGAGCAGTACTTC. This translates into CASSQELAGGKDEQYF.

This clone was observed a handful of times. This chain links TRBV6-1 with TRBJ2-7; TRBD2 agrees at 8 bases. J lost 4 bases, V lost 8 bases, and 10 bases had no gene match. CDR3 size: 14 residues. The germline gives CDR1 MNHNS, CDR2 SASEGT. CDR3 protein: CASHIGRARYEQYF. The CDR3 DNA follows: TGTGCCAGCCATATCGGGAGGGCCAGGTACGAGCAGTACTTC.

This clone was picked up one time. Here the CDR3 reads CASSRTGGAIETQYF. For the CDR3, the DNA is TGTGCCAGCAGCCGGACAGGGGGCGCAATAGAGACCCAGTACTTC. The J gene is TRBJ2-5, the V gene TRBV7-3; 11 nucleotides agree with TRBD1. The CDR3 covers 15 residues. Per germline, CDR1 SGHTA and CDR2 FQGTGA. The V gene end was trimmed by 5 bases and the J gene end by 4 bases; junction bases not matched to a gene: 6.

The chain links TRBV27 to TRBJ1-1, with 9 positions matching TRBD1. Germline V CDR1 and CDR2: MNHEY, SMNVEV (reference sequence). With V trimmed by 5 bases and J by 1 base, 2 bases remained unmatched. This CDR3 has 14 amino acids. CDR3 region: CASSVQGANTEAFF. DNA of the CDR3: TGTGCCAGCAGTGTACAGGGGGCGAACACTGAAGCTTTCTTT.

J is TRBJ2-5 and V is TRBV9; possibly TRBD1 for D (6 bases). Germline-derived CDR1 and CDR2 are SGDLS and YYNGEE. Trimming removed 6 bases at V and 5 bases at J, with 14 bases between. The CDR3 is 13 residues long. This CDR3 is CASNNRESETQYF. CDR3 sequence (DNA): TGTGCCAGCAACAACAGGGAAAGCGAGACCCAGTACTTC.

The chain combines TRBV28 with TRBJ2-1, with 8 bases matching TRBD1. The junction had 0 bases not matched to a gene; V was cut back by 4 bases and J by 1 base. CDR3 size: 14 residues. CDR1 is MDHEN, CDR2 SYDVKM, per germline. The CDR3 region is CASSWTGSYNEQFF. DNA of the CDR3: TGTGCCAGCAGTTGGACAGGGTCCTACAATGAGCAGTTCTTC.

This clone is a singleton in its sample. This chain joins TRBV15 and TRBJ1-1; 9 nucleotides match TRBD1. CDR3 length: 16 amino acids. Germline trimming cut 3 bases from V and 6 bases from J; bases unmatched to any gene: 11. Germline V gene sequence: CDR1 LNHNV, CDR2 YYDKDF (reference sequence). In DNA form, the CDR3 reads TGTGCCACCAGCAGGCGTTCCACAGGGGGCTTAGCTGAAGCTTTCTTT. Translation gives CATSRRSTGGLAEAFF.

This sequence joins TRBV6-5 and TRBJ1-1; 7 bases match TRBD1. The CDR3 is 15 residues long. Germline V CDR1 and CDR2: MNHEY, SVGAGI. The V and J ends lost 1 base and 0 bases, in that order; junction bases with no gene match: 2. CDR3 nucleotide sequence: TGTGCCAGCAGTTACTACGGGACAGTGAACACTGAAGCTTTCTTT. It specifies CASSYYGTVNTEAFF.

Written as DNA, the CDR3 is TGTGCCAGCAGCACGATTGGAGAGGGTGAGCAGTTCTTC. Translated, it gives CASSTIGEGEQFF. The chain has TRBV5-4 and TRBJ2-1; weak D call: TRBD2 (5 bases). V lost 4 bases and J lost 9, with 14 bases in between. Germline V gene lookup returns CDR1 SGHNT and CDR2 YYREEE (reference sequence). The CDR3 sequence is 13 residues long.

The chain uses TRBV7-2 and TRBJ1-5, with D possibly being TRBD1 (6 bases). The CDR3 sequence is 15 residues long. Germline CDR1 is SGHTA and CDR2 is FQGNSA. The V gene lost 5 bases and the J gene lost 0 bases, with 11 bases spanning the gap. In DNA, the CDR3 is TGTGCCAGCAGCGGGGGACACTATAGCAATCAGCCCCAGCATTTT. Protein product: CASSGGHYSNQPQHF.

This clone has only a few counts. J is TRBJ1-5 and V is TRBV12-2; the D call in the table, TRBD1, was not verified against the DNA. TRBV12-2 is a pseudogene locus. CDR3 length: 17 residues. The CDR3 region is CASRRRSGQGMNQPQHF. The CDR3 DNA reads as TGTGCAAGTCGCCGTCGCTCGGGACAGGGTATGAATCAGCCCCAGCATTTT.

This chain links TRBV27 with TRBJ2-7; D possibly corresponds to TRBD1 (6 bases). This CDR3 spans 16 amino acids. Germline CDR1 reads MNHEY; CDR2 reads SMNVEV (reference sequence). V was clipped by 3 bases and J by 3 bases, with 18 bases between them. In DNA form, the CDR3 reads TGTGCCAGCAGTTTTATCGGAGGACAGCTCTACTACGAGCAGTACTTC. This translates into CASSFIGGQLYYEQYF.

CDR3 region: CASSHNRDSSGNTIYF. The CDR3 DNA is TGTGCCAGCTCACACAACCGGGACAGCTCTGGAAACACCATATATTTT. The chain uses TRBV18 and TRBJ1-3; 7 bases match TRBD1. The germline V gene has CDR1 KGHSH and CDR2 LQKENI. This CDR3 is 16 amino acids long. V was pared by 4 bases and J by 0 bases, with 6 bases of the junction left unmatched.

CDR3 bases: TGTGCCAGCAGTGGGGGAACTAGCGGGACTAAGCAGTACTTC. Its protein product is CASSGGTSGTKQYF. The chain couples TRBV9 to TRBJ2-7; TRBD2 aligns across 10 bases. Germline V CDR1 and CDR2: SGDLS, YYNGEE. V dropped 5 bases and J dropped 8; count of bases not matched to a gene: 10. CDR3 size: 14 residues.

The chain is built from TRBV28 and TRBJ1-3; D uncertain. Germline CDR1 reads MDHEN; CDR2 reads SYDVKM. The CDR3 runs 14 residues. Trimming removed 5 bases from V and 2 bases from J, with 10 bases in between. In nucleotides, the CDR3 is TGTGCCAGCAGTCTTCGGAGAACTGGAAACACCATATATTTT. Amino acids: CASSLRRTGNTIYF.

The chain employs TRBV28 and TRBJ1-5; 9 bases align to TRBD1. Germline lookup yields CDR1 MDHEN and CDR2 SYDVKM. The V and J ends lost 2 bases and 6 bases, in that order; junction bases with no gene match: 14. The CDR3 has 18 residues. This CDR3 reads CASSLRYTTGGRAQPQHF. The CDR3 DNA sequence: TGTGCCAGCAGTTTACGGTACACCACAGGGGGCCGGGCTCAGCCCCAGCATTTT.

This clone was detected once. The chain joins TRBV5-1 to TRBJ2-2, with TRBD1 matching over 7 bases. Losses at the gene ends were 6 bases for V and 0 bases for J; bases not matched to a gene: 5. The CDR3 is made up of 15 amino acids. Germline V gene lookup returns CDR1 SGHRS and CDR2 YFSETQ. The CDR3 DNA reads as TGCGCCAGCACCTGGACAGGCGCGAACACCGGGGAGCTGTTTTTT. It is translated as CASTWTGANTGELFF.

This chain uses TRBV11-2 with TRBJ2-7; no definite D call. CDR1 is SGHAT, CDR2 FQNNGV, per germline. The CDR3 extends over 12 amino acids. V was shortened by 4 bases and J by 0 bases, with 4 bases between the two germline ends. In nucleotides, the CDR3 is TGTGCCAGCAGCTCCCACTCCTACGAGCAGTACTTC. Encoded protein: CASSSHSYEQYF.

For the CDR3, the DNA is TGTGCCAGCAGCACGACTAGCGGAGAGCAGTACTTC. Amino acid sequence: CASSTTSGEQYF. This rearrangement joins TRBV7-9 to TRBJ2-7; the match to TRBD2 covers 9 bases. Germline V gene sequence: CDR1 SEHNR, CDR2 FQNEAQ (reference sequence). The CDR3 runs 12 residues. V was clipped by 5 bases and J by 7 bases; unmatched bases: 3.

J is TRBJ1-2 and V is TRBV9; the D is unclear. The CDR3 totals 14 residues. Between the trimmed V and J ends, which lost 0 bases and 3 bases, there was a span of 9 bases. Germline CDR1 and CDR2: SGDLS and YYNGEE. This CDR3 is CASSVENGYYGYTF. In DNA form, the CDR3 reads TGTGCCAGCAGCGTAGAGAACGGGTACTATGGCTACACCTTC.

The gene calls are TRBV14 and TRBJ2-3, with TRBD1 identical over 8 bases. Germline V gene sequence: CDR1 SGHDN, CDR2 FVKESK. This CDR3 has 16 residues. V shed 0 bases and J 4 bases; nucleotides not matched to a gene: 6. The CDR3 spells CASSQDNHRGADTQYF. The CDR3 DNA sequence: TGTGCCAGCAGCCAAGATAATCACAGGGGGGCAGATACGCAGTATTTT.